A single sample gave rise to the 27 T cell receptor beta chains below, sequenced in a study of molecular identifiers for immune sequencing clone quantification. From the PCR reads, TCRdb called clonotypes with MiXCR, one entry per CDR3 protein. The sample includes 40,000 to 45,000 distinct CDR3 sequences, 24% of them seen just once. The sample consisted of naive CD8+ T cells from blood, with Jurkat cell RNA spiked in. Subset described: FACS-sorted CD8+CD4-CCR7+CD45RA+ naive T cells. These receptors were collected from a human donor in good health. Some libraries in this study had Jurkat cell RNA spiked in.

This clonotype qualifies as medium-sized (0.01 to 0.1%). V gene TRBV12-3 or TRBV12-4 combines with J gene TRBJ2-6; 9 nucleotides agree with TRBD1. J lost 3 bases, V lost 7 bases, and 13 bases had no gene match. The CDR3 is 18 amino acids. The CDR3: CASNPGTGTALGANVLTF. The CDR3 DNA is TGTGCCAGCAACCCCGGGACAGGGACGGCACTTGGGGCCAACGTCCTGACTTTC.

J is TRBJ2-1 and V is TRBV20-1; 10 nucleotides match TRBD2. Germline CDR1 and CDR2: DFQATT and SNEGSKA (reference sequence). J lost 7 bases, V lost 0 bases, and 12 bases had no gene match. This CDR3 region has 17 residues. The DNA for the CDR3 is TGCAGTGCTAGAGATTGGACGCCGGGACTAGCGTTAAATGAGCAGTTCTTC. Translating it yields CSARDWTPGLALNEQFF.

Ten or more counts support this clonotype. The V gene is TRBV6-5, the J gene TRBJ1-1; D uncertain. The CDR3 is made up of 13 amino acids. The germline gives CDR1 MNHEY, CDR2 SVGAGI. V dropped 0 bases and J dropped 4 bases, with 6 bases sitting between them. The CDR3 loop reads CASSYSGGTEAFF. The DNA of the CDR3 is TGTGCCAGCAGTTACTCAGGAGGCACTGAAGCTTTCTTT.

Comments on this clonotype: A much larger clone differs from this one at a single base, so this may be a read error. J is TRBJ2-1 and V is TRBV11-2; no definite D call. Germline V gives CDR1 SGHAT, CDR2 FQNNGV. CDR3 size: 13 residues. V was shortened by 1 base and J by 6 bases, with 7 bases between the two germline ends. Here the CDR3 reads CASSLGTVNEQFF. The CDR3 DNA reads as TGTGCCAGCAGCTTAGGCACCGTCAATGAGCAGTTCTTC.

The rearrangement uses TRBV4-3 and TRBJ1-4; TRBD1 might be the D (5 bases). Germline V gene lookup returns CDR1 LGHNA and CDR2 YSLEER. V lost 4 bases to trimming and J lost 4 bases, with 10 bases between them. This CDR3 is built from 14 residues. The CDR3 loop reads CASSLGGINEKLFF. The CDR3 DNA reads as TGCGCCAGCAGCCTGGGGGGGATTAATGAAAAACTGTTTTTT.

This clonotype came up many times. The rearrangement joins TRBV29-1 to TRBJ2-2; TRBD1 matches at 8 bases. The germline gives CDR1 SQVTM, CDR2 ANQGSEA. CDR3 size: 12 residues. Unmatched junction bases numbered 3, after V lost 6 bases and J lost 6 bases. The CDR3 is CSVQTGAGELFF. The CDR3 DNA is TGCAGCGTCCAGACAGGGGCCGGGGAGCTGTTTTTT.

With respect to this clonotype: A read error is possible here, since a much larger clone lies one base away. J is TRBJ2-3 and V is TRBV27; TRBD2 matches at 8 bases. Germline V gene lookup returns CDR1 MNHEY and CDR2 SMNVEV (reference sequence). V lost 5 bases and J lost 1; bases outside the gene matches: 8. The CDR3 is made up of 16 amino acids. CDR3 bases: TGTGCCAGCAGTCCACAAGCGGGAGTTGGCACAGATACGCAGTATTTT. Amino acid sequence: CASSPQAGVGTDTQYF.

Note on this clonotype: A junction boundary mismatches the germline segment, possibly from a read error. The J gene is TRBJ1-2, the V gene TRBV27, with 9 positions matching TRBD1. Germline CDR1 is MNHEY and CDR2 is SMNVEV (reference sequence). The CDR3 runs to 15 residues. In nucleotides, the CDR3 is TGTGCTAGCAGTCCAGTGGGGACAGGGCTCCCTGGCAACACCTTC. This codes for CASSPVGTGLPGNTF.

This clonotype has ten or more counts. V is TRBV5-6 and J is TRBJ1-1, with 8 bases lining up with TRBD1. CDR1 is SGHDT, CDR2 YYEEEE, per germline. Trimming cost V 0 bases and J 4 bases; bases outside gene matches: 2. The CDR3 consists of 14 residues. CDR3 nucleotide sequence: TGTGCCAGCAGCTTGGATACAGGGGGCACTGAAGCTTTCTTT. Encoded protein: CASSLDTGGTEAFF.

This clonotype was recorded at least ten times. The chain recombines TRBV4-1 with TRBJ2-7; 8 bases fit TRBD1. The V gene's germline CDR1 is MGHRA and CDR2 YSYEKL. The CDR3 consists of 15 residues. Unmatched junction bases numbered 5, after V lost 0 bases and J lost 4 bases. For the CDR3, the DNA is TGCGCCAGCAGCCAAGAACGGCAGGGGGCGTACGAGCAGTACTTC. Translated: CASSQERQGAYEQYF.

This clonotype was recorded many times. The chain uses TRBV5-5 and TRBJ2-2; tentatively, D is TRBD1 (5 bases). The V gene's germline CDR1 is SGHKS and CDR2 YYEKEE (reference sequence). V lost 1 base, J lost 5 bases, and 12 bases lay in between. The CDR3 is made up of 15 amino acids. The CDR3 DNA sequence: TGTGCCAGCAGCTTGCTTGACAGCATAACCGGGGAGCTGTTTTTT. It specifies CASSLLDSITGELFF.

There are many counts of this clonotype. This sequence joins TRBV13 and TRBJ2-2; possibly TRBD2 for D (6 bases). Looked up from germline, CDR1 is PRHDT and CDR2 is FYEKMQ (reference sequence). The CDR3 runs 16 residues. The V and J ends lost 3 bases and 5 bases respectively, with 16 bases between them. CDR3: CASSLKRGSTTGELFF. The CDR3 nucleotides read TGTGCCAGCAGCTTGAAACGGGGGAGTACGACCGGGGAGCTGTTTTTT.

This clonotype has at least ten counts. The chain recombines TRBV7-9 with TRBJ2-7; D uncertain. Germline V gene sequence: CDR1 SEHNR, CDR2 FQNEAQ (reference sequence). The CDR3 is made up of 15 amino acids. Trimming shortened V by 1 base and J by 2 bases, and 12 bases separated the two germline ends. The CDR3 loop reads CASSLGPATAYEQYF. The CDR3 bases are TGTGCCAGCAGCTTAGGGCCGGCCACGGCCTACGAGCAGTACTTC. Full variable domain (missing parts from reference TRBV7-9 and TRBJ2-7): DTGVSQNPRHKITKRGQNVTFRCDPISEHNRLYWYRQTLGQGPEFLTYFQNEAQLEKSRLLSDRFSAERPKGSFSTLEIQRTEQGDSAMYLCASSLGPATAYEQYFGPGTRLTVT.

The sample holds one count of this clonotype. The DNA of the CDR3 is TGTGCCAGCAGCCCCGACCGGCATGGCTACACCTTC. The encoded protein is CASSPDRHGYTF. The J gene is TRBJ1-2, the V gene TRBV12-3 or TRBV12-4; D is uncertain. V lost 6 bases, J lost 6 bases, and 11 bases lay in between. CDR3 size: 12 residues.

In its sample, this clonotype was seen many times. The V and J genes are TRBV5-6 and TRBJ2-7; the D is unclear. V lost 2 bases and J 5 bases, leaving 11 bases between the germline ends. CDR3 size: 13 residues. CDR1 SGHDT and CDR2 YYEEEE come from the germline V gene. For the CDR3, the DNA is TGTGCCAGCAGCTTTGGGGTTCGGAACGAGCAGTACTTC. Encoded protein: CASSFGVRNEQYF.

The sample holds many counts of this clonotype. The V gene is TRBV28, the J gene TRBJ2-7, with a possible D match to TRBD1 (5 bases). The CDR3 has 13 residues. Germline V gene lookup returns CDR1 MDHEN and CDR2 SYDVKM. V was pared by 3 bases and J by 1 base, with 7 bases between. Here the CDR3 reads CASSFHRSYEQYF. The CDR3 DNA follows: TGTGCCAGCAGTTTCCACAGGTCCTACGAGCAGTACTTC. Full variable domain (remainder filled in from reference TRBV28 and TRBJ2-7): DVKVTQSSRYLVKRTGEKVFLECVQDMDHENMFWYRQDPGLGLRLIYFSYDVKMKEKGDIPEGYSVSREKKERFSLILESASTNQTSMYLCASSFHRSYEQYFGPGTRLTVT.

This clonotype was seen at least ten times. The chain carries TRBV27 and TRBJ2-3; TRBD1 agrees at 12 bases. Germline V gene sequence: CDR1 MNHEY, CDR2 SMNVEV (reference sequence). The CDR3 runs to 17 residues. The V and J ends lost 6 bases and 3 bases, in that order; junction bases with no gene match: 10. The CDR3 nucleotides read TGTGCCAGCAGGCCCCTCCCGGGACAGGGGGCAACAGATACGCAGTATTTT. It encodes CASRPLPGQGATDTQYF.

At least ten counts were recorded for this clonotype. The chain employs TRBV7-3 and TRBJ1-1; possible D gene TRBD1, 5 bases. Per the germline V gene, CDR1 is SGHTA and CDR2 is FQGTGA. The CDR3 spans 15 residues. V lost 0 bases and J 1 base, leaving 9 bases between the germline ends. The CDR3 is CASSLTGAANTEAFF. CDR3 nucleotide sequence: TGTGCCAGCAGCTTAACCGGGGCAGCGAACACTGAAGCTTTCTTT.

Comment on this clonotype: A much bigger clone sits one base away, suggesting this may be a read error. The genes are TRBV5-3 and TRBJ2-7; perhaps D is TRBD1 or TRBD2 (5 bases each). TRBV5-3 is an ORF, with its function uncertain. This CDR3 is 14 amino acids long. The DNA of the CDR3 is TGTGCCAGCAGCTACCCGGGACCGCCCTACGAGCAGTACTTC. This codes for CASSYPGPPYEQYF.

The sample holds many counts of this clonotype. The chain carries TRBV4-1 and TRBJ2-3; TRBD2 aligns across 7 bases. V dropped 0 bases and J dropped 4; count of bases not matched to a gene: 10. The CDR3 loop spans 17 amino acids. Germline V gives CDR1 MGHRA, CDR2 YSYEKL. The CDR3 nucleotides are TGCGCCAGCAGCCAAGATCTTACTAGCGCCTGGTCAGATACGCAGTATTTT. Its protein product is CASSQDLTSAWSDTQYF.

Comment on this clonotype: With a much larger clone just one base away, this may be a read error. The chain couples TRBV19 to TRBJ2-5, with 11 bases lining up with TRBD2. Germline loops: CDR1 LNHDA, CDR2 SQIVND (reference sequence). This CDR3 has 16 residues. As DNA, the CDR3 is TGTGTCAGTAGTCCGGGACTAGCGGTCGGTCAAGAGACCCAGTACTTC. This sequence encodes CVSSPGLAVGQETQYF.

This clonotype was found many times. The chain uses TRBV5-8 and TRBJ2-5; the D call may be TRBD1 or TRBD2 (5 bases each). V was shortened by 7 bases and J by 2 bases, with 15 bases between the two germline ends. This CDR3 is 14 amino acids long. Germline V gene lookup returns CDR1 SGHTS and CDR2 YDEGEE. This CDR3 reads CASSTGTYQETQYF. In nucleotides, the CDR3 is TGTGCCAGCTCCACCGGGACCTATCAAGAGACCCAGTACTTC.

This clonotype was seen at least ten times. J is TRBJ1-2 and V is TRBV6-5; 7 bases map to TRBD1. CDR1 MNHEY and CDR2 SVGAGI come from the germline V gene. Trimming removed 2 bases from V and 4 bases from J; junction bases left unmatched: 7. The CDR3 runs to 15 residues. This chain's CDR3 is CASSYIGTAVYGYTF. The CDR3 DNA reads TGTGCCAGCAGTTACATAGGGACAGCAGTCTATGGCTACACCTTC.

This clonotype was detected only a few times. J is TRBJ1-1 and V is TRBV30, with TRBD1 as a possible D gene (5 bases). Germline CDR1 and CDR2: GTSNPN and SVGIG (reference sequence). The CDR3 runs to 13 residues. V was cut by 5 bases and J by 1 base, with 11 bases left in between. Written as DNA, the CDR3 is TGTGCCTGGGCGGGACTCCCGAACACTGAAGCTTTCTTT. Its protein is CAWAGLPNTEAFF.

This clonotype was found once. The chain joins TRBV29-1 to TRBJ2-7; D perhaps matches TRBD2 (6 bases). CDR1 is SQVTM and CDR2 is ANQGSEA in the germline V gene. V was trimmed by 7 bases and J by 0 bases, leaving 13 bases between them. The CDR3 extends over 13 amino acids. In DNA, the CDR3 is TGCAGCGGACGTGGGACTGACTCCTACGAGCAGTACTTC. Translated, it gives CSGRGTDSYEQYF.

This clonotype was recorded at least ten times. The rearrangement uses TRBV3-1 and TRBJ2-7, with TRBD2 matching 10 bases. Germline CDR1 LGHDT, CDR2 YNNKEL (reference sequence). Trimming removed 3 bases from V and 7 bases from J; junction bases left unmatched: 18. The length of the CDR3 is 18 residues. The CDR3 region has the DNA TGTGCCAGCAGCCAGCATCTGGGGTCTAGCGGGAGCCCGGGTGAGCAGTACTTC. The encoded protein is CASSQHLGSSGSPGEQYF.

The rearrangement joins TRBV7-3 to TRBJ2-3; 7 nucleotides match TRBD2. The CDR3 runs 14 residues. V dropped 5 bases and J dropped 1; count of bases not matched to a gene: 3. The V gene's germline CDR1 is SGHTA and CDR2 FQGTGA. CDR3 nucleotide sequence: TGTGCCAGCAGCCCGGCGGGGGGCACAGATACGCAGTATTTT. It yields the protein CASSPAGGTDTQYF.